These 13 T cell receptor beta chains were all obtained from the same sample, sequenced in a study of response to subunit inactivated influenza vaccine. TCRdb independently ran MiXCR on the RT-PCR reads; one entry per CDR3 protein. The sample records hundreds of thousands of distinct CDR3 sequences, about an eighth being singletons. The source material was PBMCs from blood, sampled 45 days after vaccination. The receptor set was obtained from a man aged 45-60 years who received an inactivated influenza vaccine.

This clonotype was seen ten or more times. This chain joins TRBV28 and TRBJ1-6; 7 nucleotides line up with TRBD1. The CDR3 is 13 residues long. Germline values: CDR1 MDHEN, CDR2 SYDVKM. V dropped 8 bases and J dropped 4; count of bases not matched to a gene: 2. The CDR3 DNA reads as TGTGCCAGCGGGACAGCATATAATTCACCCCTCCACTTT. Translation gives CASGTAYNSPLHF.

The table lists this clonotype with a few counts. This chain uses TRBV15 with TRBJ1-4, with no clear D. V dropped 0 bases and J dropped 3 bases, with 14 bases sitting between them. The CDR3 loop spans 17 amino acids. Germline V gene sequence: CDR1 LNHNV, CDR2 YYDKDF (reference sequence). DNA of the CDR3: TGTGCCACCAGCAGAGAGATCGGGGAGAAGTCTAATGAAAAACTGTTTTTT. It codes for CATSREIGEKSNEKLFF.

This clonotype appeared a few times. The chain employs TRBV11-2 and TRBJ2-1; D might be TRBD2 (6 bases). The germline V gene encodes CDR1 SGHAT and CDR2 FQNNGV. The CDR3 has 15 residues. V lost 2 bases and J 7 bases, leaving 15 bases between the germline ends. This chain's CDR3 is CASSLLEGVSNEQFF. The CDR3 coding sequence is TGTGCCAGCAGCTTACTGGAGGGAGTATCAAATGAGCAGTTCTTC.

The chain carries TRBV5-1 and TRBJ1-2; 11 bases fit TRBD1. Per the germline V gene, CDR1 is SGHRS and CDR2 is YFSETQ. CDR3 size: 19 residues. With V trimmed by 5 bases and J by 2 bases, 17 bases remained unmatched. The CDR3 sequence is CASRPRSGTGGIENYGYTF. The CDR3 DNA sequence: TGCGCCAGCAGGCCAAGGTCGGGGACAGGGGGAATTGAGAACTATGGCTACACCTTC.

Only a few counts were recorded for this clonotype. The chain joins TRBV28 to TRBJ2-1; 7 bases align to TRBD2. V lost 5 bases and J lost 0; bases outside the gene matches: 4. Per the germline V gene, CDR1 is MDHEN and CDR2 is SYDVKM. The CDR3 is made up of 15 amino acids. The CDR3 DNA is TGTGCCAGCAGTCGAGCGGGACTCTCCTACAATGAGCAGTTCTTC. Amino acids: CASSRAGLSYNEQFF.

There are a few counts of this clonotype. This chain links TRBV3-1 with TRBJ2-7; D unclear. The CDR3 runs to 15 residues. Trimming left V 4 bases short and J 0 bases short, with 13 bases between. Germline V gene sequence: CDR1 LGHDT, CDR2 YNNKEL (reference sequence). DNA of the CDR3: TGTGCCAGCAGCCTTCGAGGTGGGGTCTCCTACGAGCAGTACTTC. It translates to CASSLRGGVSYEQYF.

This clonotype was found many times. The chain is built from TRBV12-3 or TRBV12-4 and TRBJ2-1, with 10 bases fitting TRBD2. This CDR3 is built from 16 residues. V dropped 6 bases and J dropped 2; count of bases not matched to a gene: 7. In DNA form, the CDR3 reads TGTGCCAGCAGCCAAGCTAGCGGGGGCCCCTACAATGAGCAGTTCTTC. As protein: CASSQASGGPYNEQFF.

This clonotype was detected a few times. The J gene is TRBJ2-5, the V gene TRBV2; perhaps TRBD1 as D (6 bases). CDR3 length: 14 amino acids. Trimming cost V 7 bases and J 2 bases, with 14 bases left between them. Germline V CDR1 and CDR2: SNHLY, FYNNEI. In nucleotides, the CDR3 is TGTGCCAGCACTCTACAGGGTATTCAAGAGACCCAGTACTTC. Translation: CASTLQGIQETQYF.

In this sample, this clonotype turned up many times. The chain uses TRBV7-2 and TRBJ1-2; possible D gene TRBD1, 5 bases. Germline V gives CDR1 SGHTA, CDR2 FQGNSA. With 1 base removed from V and 4 bases from J, the gap between germline ends came to 10 bases. This CDR3 has 14 amino acids. CDR3: CASSLVGGAYGYTF. As DNA, the CDR3 is TGTGCCAGCAGCTTAGTAGGAGGGGCCTATGGCTACACCTTC.

The chain recombines TRBV10-3 with TRBJ2-2, with TRBD1 as a possible D gene (6 bases). The CDR3 spans 13 residues. The germline gives CDR1 ENHRY, CDR2 SYGVKD. Trimming removed 6 bases from V and 2 bases from J, with 7 bases in between. CDR3 nucleotide sequence: TGTGCCATCAGACAGGGAAACACCGGGGAGCTGTTTTTT. Translated: CAIRQGNTGELFF.

The chain is built from TRBV7-6 and TRBJ1-6; TRBD1 aligns across 7 bases. V trimming: 1 base; J trimming: 6 bases; junction bases outside the gene matches: 6. The CDR3 covers 16 residues. Germline V CDR1 and CDR2: SGHVS, FNYEAQ. CDR3 loop: CASSLDTGASNSPLHF. Written as DNA, the CDR3 is TGTGCCAGCAGCTTAGATACAGGGGCGAGTAATTCACCCCTCCACTTT. Full variable domain (missing parts from reference TRBV7-6 and TRBJ1-6): GAGVSQSPRYKVTKRGQDVALRCDPISGHVSLYWYRQALGQGPEFLTYFNYEAQQDKSGLPNDRFSAERPEGSISTLTIQRTEQRDSAMYRCASSLDTGASNSPLHFGNGTRLTVT.

This chain uses TRBV6-2 or TRBV6-3 with TRBJ1-1; no clear D gene. The CDR3 length is 11 residues. CDR1 is MNHEY and CDR2 is SVGEGT in the germline V gene. V was cut by 1 base and J by 11 bases, with 8 bases left in between. Written as DNA, the CDR3 is TGTGCCAGCAGTTACTGGCCGGGGGCTTTCTTT. Translation gives CASSYWPGAFF.

The rearrangement uses TRBV7-8 and TRBJ1-6; unclear D gene. CDR1 is SGHVS, CDR2 FQNEAQ, per germline. This CDR3 has 14 residues. V lost 2 bases and J 7 bases, leaving 9 bases between the germline ends. The CDR3 is CASSLRMGNSPLHF. As DNA, the CDR3 is TGTGCCAGCAGCTTACGGATGGGAAATTCACCCCTCCACTTT.